This TCR beta chain was profiled in a study of tumor-infiltrating lymphocytes in primary liver carcinoma. Study context: Patients underwent surgical resection for primary liver carcinoma. All lesions had stage T1-T3 N0M0 and roughly 4 to 11 cm widths.

Notes on this clonotype: Compared with germline, one end of the junction differs, possibly owing to a read error.

The CDR3 spans 15 residues. The germline gives CDR1 SGHNT, CDR2 YENEEA. Unsorted whole blood yielded blood RNA, and germline DNA was extracted as well. Starting material of about 0.45 ug total RNA yielded TCR beta cDNA via a constant-region primer. Libraries covering TCR beta were generated through three nested multiplex PCR rounds (using a slightly modified ARM-PCR). Amplification in the first two PCR rounds was performed using TRBV1-TRBV30 forward primers and a C-beta reverse primer for roughly 9 cycles each. A single record per CDR3 protein comes from TCRdb applying MiXCR to the multiplex PCR reads. The table includes approximately 330,000 distinct CDR3 sequences, around three fifths detected once.

This sequence originates from a man aged 35 to 55 with primary liver carcinoma and hepatitis B virus infection. The specimen was peripheral blood. V is TRBV11-3 and J is TRBJ2-7; D is ambiguous. For the CDR3, the DNA is TGTGCCAGCAGCTTAGGAGCTACCTACTCCTACGACCAGTACTTC. It yields the protein CASSLGATYSYDQYF.